These T cell receptor beta chains were read from a single sample in a study of regulatory T cells in long-lasting Graves disease. Each CDR3 protein is one row after TCRdb ran MiXCR on the multiplex PCR reads. The data show 350,000 to 400,000 distinct CDR3 sequences, about 16% seen once. The sample was also reused in another study, on T cells in Graves' hyperthyroidism and ophthalmopathy.

The specimen was peripheral blood mononuclear cells (PBMCs), collected at new diagnosis, from a patient treated with antithyroid drugs. The receptors derive from a woman between 18 and 30 years old with Graves disease. Both conserved end residues are part of each CDR3. The D gene is left open where the match is weak. Size tells how often a clone was seen (once, few, many) or the class of an expanded clone, and some rows leave it out.

size,J,D,V,DNA,CDR3
many,TRBJ2-3,TRBD2,TRBV2,TGTGCCAGCAGTGAAGGGCTGGCTAGCGGGCTCCCCACAGATACGCAGTATTTT,CASSEGLASGLPTDTQYF
many,TRBJ1-6,NA,TRBV3-1,TGTGCCAGCAGCCAAGAAATTTCCCGATCTCCCTTCTGGGCCCTCCACTTT,CASSQEISRSPFWALHF
many,TRBJ1-6,NA,TRBV4-1,TGCGCCAGCAGCCAAGATTTGGTAAATTCACCCCTCCACTTT,CASSQDLVNSPLHF
NA,TRBJ1-6,NA,TRBV20-1,TGCAGTGCTACTGACCCCCAGGCGGATTCACCCCTCCACTTT,CSATDPQADSPLHF
few,TRBJ2-1,TRBD1,TRBV20-1,TGCAGTGCTAGTGAAGGGGGCCATGAGCAGTTCTTC,CSASEGGHEQFF
many,TRBJ2-7,TRBD2,TRBV6-2/TRBV6-3,TGTGCCAGCATCACGAGAGCTCGGGAGGGCCGGCCCGAGCAGTACTTC,CASITRAREGRPEQYF
few,TRBJ1-1,NA,TRBV5-6,TGTGCCACCAAAAGCCGGGCCTTGAACACTGAAGCTTTCTTT,CATKSRALNTEAFF
NA,TRBJ1-1,NA,TRBV5-6,TGTGCCAGCAGCTTTGTAGGTGATCAAAAGAGGGCTTTCTTT,CASSFVGDQKRAFF
many,TRBJ2-3,NA,TRBV27,TGTGCCAGCAGTAAAGGGGACGTCACAGATACGCAGTATTTT,CASSKGDVTDTQYF
few,TRBJ2-2,NA,TRBV28,TGTGCCAGCAAGGTCGATGTGGGCGGGGAGCTGTTTTTT,CASKVDVGGELFF
many,TRBJ1-1,NA,TRBV4-1,TGCGCCAGCAGCCCGTCAATCTTTACCCTGAACACTGAAGCTTTCTTT,CASSPSIFTLNTEAFF
NA,TRBJ1-2,TRBD1,TRBV24-1,TGTGCCACCAGTGACCCCGGGACAGGGGGCGGCTTTTTCACCTTC,CATSDPGTGGGFFTF
NA,TRBJ2-5,TRBD2,TRBV9,TGTGCCAGCAGCGTAGAGTCCGGCGGGAGAGGTCAAGAGACCCAGTACTTC,CASSVESGGRGQETQYF
many,TRBJ2-1,NA,TRBV2,TGTGCCAGCAGTGAAGAGCCGGGAAATGAGCAGTTCTTC,CASSEEPGNEQFF
NA,TRBJ2-3,NA,TRBV10-3,TGTGCCATCAGCGGACCACCGAGGCAGGGGCCCGCTGACACCACAAGCACAGATACGCAGTATTTT,CAISGPPRQGPADTTSTDTQYF
many,TRBJ1-5,TRBD1,TRBV18,TGTGCCAGCTCTTACGACAGGGTTGGAAATCAGCCCCAGCATTTT,CASSYDRVGNQPQHF
few,TRBJ2-2,NA,TRBV20-1,TGCAGTGCTAGCGGGAAGCACACCGGGGAGCTGTTTTTT,CSASGKHTGELFF
many,TRBJ1-1,NA,TRBV2,TGTGCCAGCAGCACTTCCCAAACAGGGAACACTGAAGCTTTCTTT,CASSTSQTGNTEAFF
few,TRBJ1-6,NA,TRBV27,TGTGCCAGCAGTTTACAGGGGTCCTCACCCCTCCACTTT,CASSLQGSSPLHF
many,TRBJ2-1,NA,TRBV5-1,TGCGCCAGCAGCCGCACACCCGGGAGCGACAATGAGCAGTTCTTC,CASSRTPGSDNEQFF
NA,TRBJ1-1,NA,TRBV5-1,TGCGCCAGCAGCTTTGTGGGGGCGGAGGGGACTGAAGCTTTCTTT,CASSFVGAEGTEAFF
many,TRBJ2-3,NA,TRBV6-2/TRBV6-3,TGTGCCAGCAGTTACGCGGAAACAGATACGCAGTATTTT,CASSYAETDTQYF
NA,TRBJ2-7,TRBD2,TRBV13,TGTACCAGCAGCTCAACCCTCCCTAGCGGGGGGTACGAGCAGTACTTC,CTSSSTLPSGGYEQYF
many,TRBJ2-1,NA,TRBV7-9,TGTGCCAGCAGCCCACCGGGGGTAGCGCACAATGAGCAGTTCTTC,CASSPPGVAHNEQFF